This T cell receptor (beta chain) was documented in a study of blood T cell repertoires in COVID-19. Living in 20 to 30 US areas, the participants were between roughly 18 and 89 years of age. Participant-given clinical history determined each cohort assignment. Original methodology: Cell counts per sample came from amplifying reference gene primers. Using immunoSEQ multiplex PCR, the repertoire was profiled, and TCRdb retains in-frame clones only, with some absent. That table supplies the V and J calls and clone size; D and trimming were determined from the DNA. The sample contains 150,000 to 200,000 clones, around 89% of which appear only once. This CDR3 is built from 12 residues. The germline V gene has CDR1 SGHVS and CDR2 FQNEAQ. V shed 6 bases and J shed 12 bases, with 17 bases lying between them.

The sequence came from a woman between 18 and 29 years old who had recovered from COVID-19. V is TRBV7-8 and J is TRBJ1-2, with a possible D match to TRBD1 (5 bases). The sample consisted of PBMCs or T cells enriched from blood (not recorded which). The CDR3 region has the DNA TGTGCCAGCAGATTCCCAGGGACTGCCGACACCTTC. Translation gives CASRFPGTADTF.